The 4 T cell receptor beta chains in this list originate from one sample, sequenced in a study of blood T cells in healthy people across ages. A sample-barcoded 5' primer and a J-beta primer mix were used in a second PCR of about 6 to 11 cycles. From the 5' RACE reads, TCRdb called clonotypes with MiXCR, one entry per CDR3 protein. Of under 1,000,000 distinct CDR3 sequences listed, about half are singletons. Sequenced input: blood. The receptors stem from a man aged 80 or over in good health.

The rearrangement links TRBV14 to TRBJ2-2; 12 nucleotides agree with TRBD1. V dropped 3 bases and J dropped 9; count of bases not matched to a gene: 2. The CDR3 consists of 14 residues. Germline values: CDR1 SGHDN, CDR2 FVKESK. The CDR3 protein is CASSQGQGARELFF. The CDR3 DNA follows: TGTGCCAGCAGCCAGGGACAGGGGGCCAGGGAGCTGTTTTTT.

The chain employs TRBV24-1 and TRBJ2-7; 8 bases map to TRBD2. Germline V lookup: CDR1 KGHDR, CDR2 SFDVKD. Trimming took 3 bases from V and 7 from J; bases not matched to a gene: 7. The CDR3 length is 14 residues. The CDR3 sequence is CATSDPGLEVEQYF. In nucleotides, the CDR3 is TGTGCCACCAGTGATCCGGGACTAGAGGTTGAGCAGTACTTC.

The chain has TRBV4-2 and TRBJ1-1; D is ambiguous. CDR1 and CDR2 (germline): LGHNA, YNFKEQ. The CDR3 is 14 amino acids. Trimming stripped 1 base from V and 1 base from J, with 7 bases between. CDR3 coding DNA: TGTGCCAGCAGCCAAGGGCGGAAGAACACTGAAGCTTTCTTT. Translated, it gives CASSQGRKNTEAFF.

The table lists this clonotype with a few counts. In DNA form, the CDR3 reads TGCAGTGCTAGGGGACAGGGCGAAAACATTCAGTACTTC. It specifies CSARGQGENIQYF. The chain has TRBV20-1 and TRBJ2-4; 9 nucleotides line up with TRBD1. CDR1 and CDR2 from the germline V gene are DFQATT and SNEGSKA (reference sequence). Losses at the gene ends were 3 bases for V and 5 bases for J; bases not matched to a gene: 2. The CDR3 covers 13 residues.